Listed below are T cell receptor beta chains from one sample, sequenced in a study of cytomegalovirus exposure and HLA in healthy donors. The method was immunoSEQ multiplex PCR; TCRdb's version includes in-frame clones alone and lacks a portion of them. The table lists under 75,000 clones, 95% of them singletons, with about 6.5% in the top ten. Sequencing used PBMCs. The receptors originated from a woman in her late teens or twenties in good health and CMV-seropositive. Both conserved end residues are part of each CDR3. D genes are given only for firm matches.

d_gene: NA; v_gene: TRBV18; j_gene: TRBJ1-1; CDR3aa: CASSTQTGQNTEAFF
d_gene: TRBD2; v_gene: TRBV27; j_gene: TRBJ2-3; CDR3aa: CASSFTWTSGTRTDTQYF
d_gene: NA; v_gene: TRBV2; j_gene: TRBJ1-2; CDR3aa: CASLDTTGTGGSNYGYTF
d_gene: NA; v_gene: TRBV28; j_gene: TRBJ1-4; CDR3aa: CASRGTGSPEKLFF
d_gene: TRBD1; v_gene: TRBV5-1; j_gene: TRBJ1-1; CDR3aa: CASSWTGVGTEAFF
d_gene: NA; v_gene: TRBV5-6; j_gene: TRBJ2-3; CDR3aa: CASSLLSTQYF
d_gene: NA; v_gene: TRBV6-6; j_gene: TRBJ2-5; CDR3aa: CASSLIETQYF
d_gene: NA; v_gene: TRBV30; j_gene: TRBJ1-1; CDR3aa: CASTGATGREAFF
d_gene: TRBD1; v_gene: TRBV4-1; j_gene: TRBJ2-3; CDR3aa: CASSLRDREADTQYF
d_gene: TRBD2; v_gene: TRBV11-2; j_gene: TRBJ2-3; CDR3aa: CASSLVAGVVADTQYF
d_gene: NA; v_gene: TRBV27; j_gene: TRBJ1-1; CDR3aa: CASKADRPNTEAFF
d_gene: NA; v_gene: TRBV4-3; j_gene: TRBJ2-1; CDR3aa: CASSQERRRGLPGNEQFF
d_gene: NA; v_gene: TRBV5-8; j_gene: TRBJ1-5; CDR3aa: CASSVGGVSPQHF
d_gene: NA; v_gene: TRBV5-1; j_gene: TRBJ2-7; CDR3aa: CASSPGRGPIYEQYF
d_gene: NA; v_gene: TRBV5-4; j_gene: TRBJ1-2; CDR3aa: CASSPGGAYTF
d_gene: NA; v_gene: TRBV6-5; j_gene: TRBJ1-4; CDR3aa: CASSYRFGGVGEKLFF
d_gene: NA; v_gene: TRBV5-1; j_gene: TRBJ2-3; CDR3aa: CASSVQGNTDTQYF
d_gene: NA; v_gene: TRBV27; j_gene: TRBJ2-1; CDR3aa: CASSLSGGWEQFF
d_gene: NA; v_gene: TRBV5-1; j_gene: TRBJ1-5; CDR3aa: CASSLDGGNQPQHF
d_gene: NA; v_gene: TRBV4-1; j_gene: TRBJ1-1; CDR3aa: CASSHPAGFEAFF
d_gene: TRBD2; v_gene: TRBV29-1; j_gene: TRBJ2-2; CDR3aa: CSVAGGTNTGELFF
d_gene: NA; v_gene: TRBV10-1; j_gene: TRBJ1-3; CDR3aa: CASRPGGQDGNTIYF
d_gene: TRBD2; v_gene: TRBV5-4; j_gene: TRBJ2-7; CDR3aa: CASSLGTRTGEQYF
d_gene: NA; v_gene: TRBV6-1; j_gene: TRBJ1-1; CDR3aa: CASSGGAGAEAFF
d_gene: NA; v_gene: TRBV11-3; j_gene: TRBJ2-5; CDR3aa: CASSLEDERGKETQYF
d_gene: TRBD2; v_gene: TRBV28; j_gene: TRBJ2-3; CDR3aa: CASSLLAGLSDTQYF
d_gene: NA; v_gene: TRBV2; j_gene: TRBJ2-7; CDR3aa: CASSLSSYEQYF
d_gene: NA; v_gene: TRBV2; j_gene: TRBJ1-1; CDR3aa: CASIPPPLTTEAFF
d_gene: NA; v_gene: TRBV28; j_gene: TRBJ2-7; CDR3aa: CASSQLIEYEQYF
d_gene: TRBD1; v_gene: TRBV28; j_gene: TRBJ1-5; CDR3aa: CASSPGTGQGQPQHF
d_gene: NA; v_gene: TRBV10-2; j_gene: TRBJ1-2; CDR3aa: CASSDEGRVYGYTF
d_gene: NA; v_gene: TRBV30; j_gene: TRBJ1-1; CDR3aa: CAWSVLRDTEAFF
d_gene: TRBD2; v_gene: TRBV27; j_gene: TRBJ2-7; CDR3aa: CASSLKRGPYEQYF
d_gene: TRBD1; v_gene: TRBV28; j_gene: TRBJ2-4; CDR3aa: CASSSGGAGGAKNIQYF
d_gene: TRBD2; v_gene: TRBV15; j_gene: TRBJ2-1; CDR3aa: CATSSPSGDPGNEQFF
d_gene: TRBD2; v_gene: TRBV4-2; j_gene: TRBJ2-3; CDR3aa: CASSHTLAGVADTQYF
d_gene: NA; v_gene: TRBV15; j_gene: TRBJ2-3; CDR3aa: CATSRAMAQGSTDTQYF
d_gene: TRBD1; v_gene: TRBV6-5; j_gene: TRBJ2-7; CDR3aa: CASSKGMDRVSEQYF
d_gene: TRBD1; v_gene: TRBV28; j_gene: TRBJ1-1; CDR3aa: CASSWDRGRNTEAFF
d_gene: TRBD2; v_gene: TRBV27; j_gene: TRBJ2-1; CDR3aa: CASGHRASGSNEQFF
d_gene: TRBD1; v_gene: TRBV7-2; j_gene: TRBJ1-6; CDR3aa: CASSPGQGGSPLHF
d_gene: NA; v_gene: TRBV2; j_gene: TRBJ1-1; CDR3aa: CASSDTGQNTEAFF
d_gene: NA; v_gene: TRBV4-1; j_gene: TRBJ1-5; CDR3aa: CASSQDRTVTQPQHF
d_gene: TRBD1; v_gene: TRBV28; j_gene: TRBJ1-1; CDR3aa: CASSWGQGGTEAFF
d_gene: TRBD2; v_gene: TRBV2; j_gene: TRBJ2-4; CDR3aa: CASSESARSSGLNIQYF
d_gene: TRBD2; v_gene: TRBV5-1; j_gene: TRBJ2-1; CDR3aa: CASSYAGGYNNEQFF
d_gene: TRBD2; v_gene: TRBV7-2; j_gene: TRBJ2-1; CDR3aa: CASSSPLRLAGGYNEQFF
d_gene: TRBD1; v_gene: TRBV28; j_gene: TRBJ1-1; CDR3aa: CASSLRTGVREAFF
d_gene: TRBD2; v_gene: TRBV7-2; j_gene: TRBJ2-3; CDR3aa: CASSHRRLASSTDTQYF
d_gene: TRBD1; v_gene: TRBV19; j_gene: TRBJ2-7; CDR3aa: CATSAGGSYEQYF
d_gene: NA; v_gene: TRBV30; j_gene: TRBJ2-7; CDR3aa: CAWSQPRQSIYEQYF